This record covers a single T cell receptor (beta chain). The study assigned cohorts using participant-reported clinical history. Cohort 3 donors counted as recovered after two negative PCRs, clearance, or resolved symptoms. The CDR3 runs 18 residues. Germline V gene lookup returns CDR1 LNHNV and CDR2 YYDKDF (reference sequence). V was pared by 0 bases and J by 10 bases, with 14 bases of the junction left unmatched. This entry comes from a study of blood T cell repertoires in COVID-19. Profiling relied on immunoSEQ multiplex PCR, and the TCRdb table lists in-frame clones only, not all of them. The sample contains under 300,000 clones, about 88% of which appear only once.

The V and J genes are TRBV15 and TRBJ1-5; TRBD1 agrees at 11 bases. The sequenced sample was PBMCs or T cells enriched from blood (not recorded which). The clonotype was recovered from a woman aged 50 to 65 who had recovered from COVID-19. In nucleotides, the CDR3 is TGTGCCACCAGCAGAGATACCGGGACAGGGGGGATACTTGCACCCCAGCATTTT. It translates to CATSRDTGTGGILAPQHF.